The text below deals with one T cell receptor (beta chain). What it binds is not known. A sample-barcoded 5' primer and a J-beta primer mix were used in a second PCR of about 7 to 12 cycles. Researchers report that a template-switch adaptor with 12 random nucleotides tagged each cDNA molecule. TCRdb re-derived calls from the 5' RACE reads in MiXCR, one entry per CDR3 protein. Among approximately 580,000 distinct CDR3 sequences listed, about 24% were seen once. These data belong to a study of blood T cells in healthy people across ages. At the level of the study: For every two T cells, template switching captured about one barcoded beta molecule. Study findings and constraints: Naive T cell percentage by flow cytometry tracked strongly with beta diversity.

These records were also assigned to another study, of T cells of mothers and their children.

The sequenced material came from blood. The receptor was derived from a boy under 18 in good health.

The CDR3 loop reads CASSLGGGGTGELFF. CDR3 coding DNA: TGTGCCAGCAGTTTAGGGGGCGGGGGCACCGGGGAGCTGTTTTTT. The rearrangement uses TRBV12-3 or TRBV12-4 and TRBJ2-2; 7 bases match TRBD2. The CDR3 runs 15 residues. The V and J ends lost 1 base and 4 bases, in that order; junction bases with no gene match: 3.